One sample yielded the 31 T cell receptor beta chains listed below, sequenced in a study of graft-versus-host responses after intestinal transplantation. The table came from immunoSEQ multiplex PCR; TCRdb's copy has only in-frame clones and leaves some out. Of about 100,000 clones listed, less than 90% are singletons. Their recognized antigens are unknown. The material was unstimulated CD4+ T cells sorted from spleen or lymph node cells, obtained before transplant. The receptors derive from a human donor who was the organ donor for an intestinal transplant.

The CDR3 sequence is CATTGPTPGSDTQYF. The CDR3 DNA reads as TGTGCCACAACCGGACCCACCCCCGGGTCAGATACGCAGTATTTT. This chain connects TRBV10-3 to TRBJ2-3; D uncertain. V was cut by 10 bases and J by 4 bases, with 21 bases left in between. Per the germline V gene, CDR1 is ENHRY and CDR2 is SYGVKD. CDR3 size: 15 residues.

The chain is built from TRBV18 and TRBJ2-1; TRBD1 aligns across 10 bases. Germline-derived CDR1 and CDR2 are KGHSH and LQKENI. The trim removed 4 bases at V and 12 bases at J, leaving 24 bases unmatched. The CDR3 is 19 amino acids. CDR3 nucleotides: TGTGCCAGCTCACTTTTTACGCCCGGGATTGGACAGGGGGTTGGGGTGCAGTTCTTC. This sequence encodes CASSLFTPGIGQGVGVQFF.

The chain is built from TRBV19 and TRBJ1-2; weak D call: TRBD1 (5 bases). The CDR3 is 13 amino acids. Trimming stripped 5 bases from V and 5 bases from J, with 12 bases between. The V gene's germline CDR1 is LNHDA and CDR2 SQIVND (reference sequence). CDR3 sequence reads: CASSPIGGYGYTF. The CDR3 DNA sequence: TGTGCCAGTAGTCCCATCGGGGGTTATGGCTACACCTTC. The full variable domain, its missing parts supplied by reference TRBV19 and TRBJ1-2, is DGGITQSPKYLFRKEGQNVTLSCEQNLNHDAMYWYRQDPGQGLRLIYYSQIVNDFQKGDIAEGYSVSREKKESFPLTVTSAQKNPTAFYLCASSPIGGYGYTFGSGTRLTVV.

The chain joins TRBV11-3 to TRBJ2-5, with D maybe TRBD1 (6 bases). Germline V lookup: CDR1 SGHNT, CDR2 YENEEA. V was cut by 4 bases and J by 3 bases, with 15 bases left in between. There are 15 residues in the CDR3. CDR3 region: CASSSGATGEETQYF. The CDR3 DNA reads as TGTGCCAGCAGCTCAGGGGCCACTGGGGAAGAGACCCAGTACTTC.

Here the CDR3 reads CASSLGGTGEAFF. As DNA, the CDR3 is TGCGCCAGCAGCTTGGGGGGGACAGGGGAAGCTTTCTTT. V is TRBV5-1 and J is TRBJ1-1; 9 bases fit TRBD1. The germline CDR1 and CDR2 sequences are SGHRS and YFSETQ. CDR3 length equals 13 residues. Trimming took 0 bases from V and 8 from J; bases not matched to a gene: 2.

This clone was found a few times. J is TRBJ1-6 and V is TRBV18, with TRBD1 matching over 10 bases. Germline CDR1 is KGHSH and CDR2 is LQKENI. The CDR3 extends over 14 amino acids. The J segment lost 9 bases and the V segment lost 3 bases, leaving 2 bases of the junction unmatched. CDR3 amino acids: CASSPGTGASPLHF. In nucleotides, the CDR3 is TGTGCCAGCTCACCGGGGACAGGGGCTTCACCCCTCCACTTT. Looking up the rest from reference TRBV18 and TRBJ1-6 gives the full variable domain: NAGVMQNPRHLVRRRGQEARLRCSPMKGHSHVYWYRQLPEEGLKFMVYLQKENIIDESGMPKERFSAEFPKEGPSILRIQQVVRGDSAAYFCASSPGTGASPLHFGNGTRLTVT.

This sequence joins TRBV18 and TRBJ2-5, with 7 bases fitting TRBD1. The assigned J gene may be wrong: the sequence end matches TRBJ2-7 better. The CDR3 contains 14 residues. Germline assignment: CDR1 KGHSH and CDR2 LQKENI. In DNA form, the CDR3 reads TGTGCCAGCTCACTGGGACAGACCTACTACGAGCAGTACTTC. Translated: CASSLGQTYYEQYF.

This clone was detected once. The same CDR3 is also encoded by other DNA sequences in this sample. The chain is built from TRBV10-3 and TRBJ1-2, with D possibly matching TRBD1 (5 bases). The ends were cut back, 2 bases at V and 5 bases at J, with 6 bases in the middle. In germline, CDR1 is ENHRY, CDR2 SYGVKD. The CDR3 covers 12 residues. The CDR3 sequence: CAISEGGYGYTF. The CDR3 coding sequence is TGTGCCATCAGTGAGGGGGGGTATGGCTACACCTTC.

The gene calls are TRBV19 and TRBJ1-1, with D unresolved. Between the trimmed V and J ends, which lost 5 bases and 7 bases, there was a span of 14 bases. The CDR3 has 13 residues. Germline V gene sequence: CDR1 LNHDA, CDR2 SQIVND (reference sequence). CDR3 in DNA: TGTGCCAGTAGTCTAGGACCGCTTCGTGAAGCTTTCTTT. It translates to CASSLGPLREAFF.

This clone was recorded only once. The chain joins TRBV28 to TRBJ1-4; no firm D call. V was clipped by 6 bases and J by 10 bases, with 15 bases between them. The CDR3 runs 13 residues. Germline lookup yields CDR1 MDHEN and CDR2 SYDVKM. Written as DNA, the CDR3 is TGTGCCAGCAGACCGACCGAACCGGCAAAACTGTTTTTT. Encoded protein: CASRPTEPAKLFF.

Only one count was recorded for this clone. The chain links TRBV7-8 to TRBJ2-5; 9 nucleotides agree with TRBD1. The CDR3 runs to 17 residues. V was clipped by 1 base and J by 1 base; unmatched bases: 7. Germline CDR1 reads SGHVS; CDR2 reads FQNEAQ. CDR3 sequence reads: CASSLGGTGLFQETQYF. DNA of the CDR3: TGTGCCAGCAGCTTAGGCGGGACAGGGCTTTTCCAAGAGACCCAGTACTTC.

The V call is TRBV2, the J call TRBJ1-4; no firm D call. This CDR3 has 14 residues. Per the germline V gene, CDR1 is SNHLY and CDR2 is FYNNEI. With 2 bases removed from V and 3 bases from J, the gap between germline ends came to 7 bases. The CDR3: CASSEPGSNEKLFF. The DNA for the CDR3 is TGTGCCAGCAGTGAACCCGGGTCTAATGAAAAACTGTTTTTT.

The chain carries TRBV30 and TRBJ1-3; D remains ambiguous. Trimming left V 0 bases short and J 4 bases short, with 10 bases between. CDR3 length: 14 amino acids. Looked up from germline, CDR1 is GTSNPN and CDR2 is SVGIG (reference sequence). Here the CDR3 reads CAWSVHRAGNTIYF. For the CDR3, the DNA is TGTGCCTGGAGTGTACATAGAGCAGGAAACACCATATATTTT.

V gene TRBV6-5 combines with J gene TRBJ1-6; D perhaps matches TRBD1 (5 bases). Germline V gene sequence: CDR1 MNHEY, CDR2 SVGAGI. Trimming removed 5 bases at V and 14 bases at J, with 19 bases between. CDR3 size: 14 residues. This CDR3 is CASSLQVPQSALHF. The CDR3 bases are TGTGCCAGCAGTCTACAGGTTCCTCAATCGGCCCTCCACTTT.

The chain is built from TRBV6-1 and TRBJ2-2; 8 nucleotides agree with TRBD1. Trimming took 7 bases from V and 2 from J; bases not matched to a gene: 6. CDR1 is MNHNS and CDR2 is SASEGT in the germline V gene. The CDR3 covers 15 residues. The CDR3 reads CASKRTGKNTGELFF. CDR3 DNA: TGTGCCAGCAAGCGGACAGGGAAAAACACCGGGGAGCTGTTTTTT.

J is TRBJ1-6 and V is TRBV19; perhaps TRBD1 as D (6 bases). The V gene lost 7 bases and the J gene lost 1 base, with 11 bases spanning the gap. Germline V gene data show CDR1 as LNHDA and CDR2 as SQIVND (reference sequence). The CDR3 spans 15 residues. CDR3: CASTLGGSYNSPLHF. The CDR3 nucleotides read TGTGCCAGTACATTAGGGGGATCCTATAATTCACCCCTCCACTTT. Full variable domain (rest looked up from reference TRBV19 and TRBJ1-6): DGGITQSPKYLFRKEGQNVTLSCEQNLNHDAMYWYRQDPGQGLRLIYYSQIVNDFQKGDIAEGYSVSREKKESFPLTVTSAQKNPTAFYLCASTLGGSYNSPLHFGNGTRLTVT.

About this clone: This sample also contains other DNA sequences that code for the same CDR3. The chain uses TRBV5-1 and TRBJ2-5; D ambiguous. Trimming shortened V by 0 bases and J by 5 bases, and 5 bases separated the two germline ends. The CDR3 runs 12 residues. Germline assignment: CDR1 SGHRS and CDR2 YFSETQ. This chain's CDR3 is CASSLDRETQYF. The DNA of the CDR3 is TGCGCCAGCAGCTTGGACCGGGAGACCCAGTACTTC. The whole variable domain, filled in from reference TRBV5-1 and TRBJ2-5, reads KAGVTQTPRYLIKTRGQQVTLSCSPISGHRSVSWYQQTPGQGLQFLFEYFSETQRNKGNFPGRFSGRQFSNSRSEMNVSTLELGDSALYLCASSLDRETQYFGPGTRLLVL.

This chain connects TRBV28 to TRBJ1-3; D call uncertain. The CDR3 has 13 amino acids. Per the germline V gene, CDR1 is MDHEN and CDR2 is SYDVKM. The V and J ends lost 1 base and 6 bases respectively, with 7 bases between them. This CDR3 reads CASSLLGQNTIYF. CDR3 coding DNA: TGTGCCAGCAGTTTATTGGGTCAAAACACCATATATTTT.

This clone was detected only a few times. CDR3 coding DNA: TGTGCCACCAGCAGAGAAGGGACTCACTACGAGCAGTACTTC. This codes for CATSREGTHYEQYF. The chain has TRBV15 and TRBJ2-7, with D tentatively TRBD2 (6 bases). In germline, CDR1 is LNHNV, CDR2 YYDKDF (reference sequence). CDR3 length: 14 amino acids. Trimming cost V 0 bases and J 3 bases, with 9 bases left between them. Full variable domain (rest looked up from reference TRBV15 and TRBJ2-7): DAMVIQNPRYQVTQFGKPVTLSCSQTLNHNVMYWYQQKSSQAPKLLFHYYDKDFNNEADTPDNFQSRRPNTSFCFLDIRSPGLGDTAMYLCATSREGTHYEQYFGPGTRLTVT.

The chain employs TRBV23-1 and TRBJ1-5, with 8 bases lining up with TRBD1. TRBV23-1 belongs to the ORF category, with a function that is uncertain. The CDR3 contains 17 residues. V trimming: 2 bases; J trimming: 5 bases; junction bases outside the gene matches: 11. This CDR3 is CASSQPDRTGRDQPQHF. CDR3 in DNA: TGCGCCAGCAGTCAACCGGATCGGACAGGGCGCGATCAGCCCCAGCATTTT.

This clone was recorded once. Distinct nucleotide sequences in the sample also encode this CDR3. V gene TRBV18 combines with J gene TRBJ1-2; the match to TRBD1 covers 7 bases. The CDR3 is 14 amino acids. V trimming: 3 bases; J trimming: 0 bases; junction bases outside the gene matches: 1. Per germline, CDR1 KGHSH and CDR2 LQKENI. CDR3 in DNA: TGTGCCAGCTCACCTGGGACAGCTAACTATGGCTACACCTTC. Protein product: CASSPGTANYGYTF.

The chain couples TRBV30 to TRBJ1-6; D might be TRBD1 (5 bases). Per the germline V gene, CDR1 is GTSNPN and CDR2 is SVGIG (reference sequence). The V gene lost 5 bases and the J gene lost 0 bases, with 8 bases spanning the gap. This CDR3 has 14 residues. CDR3 sequence reads: CAWSGISYNSPLHF. The CDR3 DNA sequence: TGTGCCTGGTCAGGGATCTCCTATAATTCACCCCTCCACTTT.

This chain links TRBV7-3 with TRBJ2-7; TRBD1 is a possible D gene (6 bases). Germline V gene lookup returns CDR1 SGHTA and CDR2 FQGTGA. V lost 2 bases and J 6 bases, leaving 11 bases between the germline ends. The CDR3 contains 13 residues. The CDR3 protein is CASSLEVGGEQYF. In DNA, the CDR3 is TGTGCCAGCAGCTTAGAGGTAGGGGGCGAGCAGTACTTC.

This sequence joins TRBV18 and TRBJ2-7, with D perhaps matching TRBD1 (5 bases). Trimming removed 2 bases from V and 3 bases from J, with 8 bases in between. This CDR3 has 13 amino acids. Germline assignment: CDR1 KGHSH and CDR2 LQKENI. The CDR3 sequence is CASSPGARYEQYF. The CDR3 DNA reads TGTGCCAGCTCACCAGGGGCCCGCTACGAGCAGTACTTC. The entire variable domain, with the rest obtained from reference TRBV18 and TRBJ2-7, is as follows: NAGVMQNPRHLVRRRGQEARLRCSPMKGHSHVYWYRQLPEEGLKFMVYLQKENIIDESGMPKERFSAEFPKEGPSILRIQQVVRGDSAAYFCASSPGARYEQYFGPGTRLTVT.

The V call is TRBV6-5, the J call TRBJ1-1; D not resolved. Trimming took 5 bases from V and 1 from J, leaving 5 bases between them. The CDR3 covers 12 residues. Germline-derived CDR1 and CDR2 are MNHEY and SVGAGI. The chain's CDR3 is CASSRGNTEAFF. The CDR3 DNA reads TGTGCCAGCAGTCGCGGGAACACTGAAGCTTTCTTT.

The chain uses TRBV6-1 and TRBJ2-7; the match to TRBD1 covers 11 bases. This CDR3 has 15 amino acids. The V gene's germline CDR1 is MNHNS and CDR2 SASEGT. The ends lost 6 bases at V and 1 base at J; junction bases unmatched: 5. CDR3 region: CASRTGDRGSYEQYF. The CDR3 DNA reads TGTGCCAGCAGGACTGGGGACAGGGGGTCCTACGAGCAGTACTTC.

The chain couples TRBV28 to TRBJ1-1; maybe TRBD1 (6 bases). Germline V gene data show CDR1 as MDHEN and CDR2 as SYDVKM. The CDR3 sequence is 16 residues long. Trimming removed 3 bases from V and 1 base from J, with 15 bases in between. CDR3 coding DNA: TGTGCCAGCAGTTTTACCCGACAGGTTAAGAACACTGAAGCTTTCTTT. Its translation is CASSFTRQVKNTEAFF.

This chain joins TRBV11-3 and TRBJ2-2; D may be TRBD1 or TRBD2 (5 bases each). The germline V and J ends were trimmed by 5 bases and 6 bases, with 19 bases remaining between them. Germline-derived CDR1 and CDR2 are SGHNT and YENEEA. The CDR3 totals 16 residues. The DNA for the CDR3 is TGTGCCAGCAGCGAGAGAGAGGGGTACCCCGCCGGGGAGCTGTTTTTT. Protein product: CASSEREGYPAGELFF.

The genes are TRBV5-6 and TRBJ2-7; D gene ambiguous. Looked up from germline, CDR1 is SGHDT and CDR2 is YYEEEE. The CDR3 consists of 14 residues. The V end lost 0 bases, the J end lost 0 bases, and 7 bases lay between the germline ends. The CDR3, as DNA: TGTGCCAGCAGCTTGGCCGGCAGCTCCTACGAGCAGTACTTC. The encoded protein is CASSLAGSSYEQYF.

This clone turned up a few times. The chain uses TRBV19 and TRBJ1-4, with 8 bases that match TRBD1. The CDR3 consists of 16 residues. V gave up 4 bases and J gave up 5 bases; unmatched junction bases: 9. Germline CDR1 and CDR2: LNHDA and SQIVND (reference sequence). The CDR3 is CASSKRGTGLNEKLFF. Here the CDR3 DNA reads TGTGCCAGTAGTAAAAGAGGGACAGGCCTCAATGAAAAACTGTTTTTT.

This chain connects TRBV30 to TRBJ2-6, with 8 bases fitting TRBD1. V shed 1 base, J shed 0 bases, and the junction held 8 bases outside the gene matches. The CDR3 is 18 amino acids. Germline V gene lookup returns CDR1 GTSNPN and CDR2 SVGIG (reference sequence). CDR3 DNA: TGTGCCTGGAGTGGGGGACAGGTGGCCCCCTCTGGGGCCAACGTCCTGACTTTC. Protein sequence: CAWSGGQVAPSGANVLTF.